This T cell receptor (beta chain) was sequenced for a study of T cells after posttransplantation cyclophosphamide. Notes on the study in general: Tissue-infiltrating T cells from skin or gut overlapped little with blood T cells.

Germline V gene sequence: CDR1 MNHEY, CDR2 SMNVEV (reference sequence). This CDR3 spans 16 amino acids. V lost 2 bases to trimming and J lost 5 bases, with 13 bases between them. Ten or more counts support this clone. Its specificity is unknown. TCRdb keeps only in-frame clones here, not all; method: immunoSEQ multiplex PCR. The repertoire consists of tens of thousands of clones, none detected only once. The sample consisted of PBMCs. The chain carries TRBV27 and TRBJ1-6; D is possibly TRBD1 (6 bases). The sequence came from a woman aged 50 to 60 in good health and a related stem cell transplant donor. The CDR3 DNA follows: TGTGCCAGCAGTTTAATGGGACAATACAATAATTCACCCCTCCACTTT. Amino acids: CASSLMGQYNNSPLHF.